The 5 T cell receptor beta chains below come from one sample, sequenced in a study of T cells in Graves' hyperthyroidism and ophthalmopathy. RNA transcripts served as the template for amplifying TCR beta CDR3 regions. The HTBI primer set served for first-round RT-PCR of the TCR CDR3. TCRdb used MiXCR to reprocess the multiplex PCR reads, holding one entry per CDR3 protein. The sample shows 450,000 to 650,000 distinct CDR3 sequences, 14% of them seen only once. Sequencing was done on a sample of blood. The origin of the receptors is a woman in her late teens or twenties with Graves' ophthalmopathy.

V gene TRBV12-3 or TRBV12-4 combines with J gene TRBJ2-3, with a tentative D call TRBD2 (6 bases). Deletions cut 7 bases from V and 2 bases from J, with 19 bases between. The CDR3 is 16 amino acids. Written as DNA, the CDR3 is TGTGCCAGCACCCCCTCCCGACTAGTGTCCACAGATACGCAGTATTTT. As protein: CASTPSRLVSTDTQYF.

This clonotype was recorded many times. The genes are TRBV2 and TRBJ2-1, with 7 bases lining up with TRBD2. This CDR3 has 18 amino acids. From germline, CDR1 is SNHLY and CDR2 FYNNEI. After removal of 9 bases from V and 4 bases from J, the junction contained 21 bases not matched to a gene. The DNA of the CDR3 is TGTGCCAGGGAGGGGCGGGAGCCCCCCACCATTGAATACAATGAGCAGTTCTTC. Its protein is CAREGREPPTIEYNEQFF.

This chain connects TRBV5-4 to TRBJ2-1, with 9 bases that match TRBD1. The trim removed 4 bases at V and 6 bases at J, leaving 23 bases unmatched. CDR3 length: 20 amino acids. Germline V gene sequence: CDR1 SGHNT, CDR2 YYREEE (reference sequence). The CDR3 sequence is CASSQEMGFFRRDRANEQFF. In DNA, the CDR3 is TGTGCCAGCAGCCAAGAAATGGGCTTTTTTAGGCGGGACAGGGCCAATGAGCAGTTCTTC.

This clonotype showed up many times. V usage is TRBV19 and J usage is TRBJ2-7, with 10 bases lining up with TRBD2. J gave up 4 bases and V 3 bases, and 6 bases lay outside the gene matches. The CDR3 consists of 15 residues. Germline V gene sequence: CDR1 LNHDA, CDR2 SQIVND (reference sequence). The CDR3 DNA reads TGTGCCAGTAGTATGCTAGCGGGAGCGTCGTACGAGCAGTACTTC. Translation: CASSMLAGASYEQYF.

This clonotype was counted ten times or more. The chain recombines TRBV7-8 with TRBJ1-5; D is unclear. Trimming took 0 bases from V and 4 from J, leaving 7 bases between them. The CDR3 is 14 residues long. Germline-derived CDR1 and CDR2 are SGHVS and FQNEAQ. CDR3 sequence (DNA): TGTGCCAGCAGCTTAGCTGAGTCAAATCAGCCCCAGCATTTT. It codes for CASSLAESNQPQHF.